This T cell receptor (beta chain) was identified in a study of graft-versus-host responses after intestinal transplantation. Study background: Recipients across the board were started on anti-thymocyte globulin induction, then kept on tacrolimus and steroids for roughly 3 years.

On this clone itself: Antigen: not known.

Overall study findings and caveats: In recipient marrow, GvH clones were found, and some appeared first in ileum or blood. There was an association between peak levels of circulating GvH clones and early post-transplant HvG declines. Across patients carrying graft-donor T cell macrochimerism, allografts held high graft-versus-host to host-versus-graft clonal ratios.

V was pared by 1 base and J by 6 bases, with 13 bases between. Germline V lookup: CDR1 MGHDK, CDR2 SYGVNS. The length of the CDR3 is 15 residues. The repertoire was sequenced with immunoSEQ multiplex PCR; TCRdb's copy has only in-frame clones and lacks some. The sample yields almost 85,000 clones, about nine tenths seen once. This clonotype originated in a human donor who received an intestinal transplant. The chain recombines TRBV25-1 with TRBJ2-1; D may be TRBD2 (6 bases). Source: unstimulated CD4+ T cells sorted from spleen or lymph node cells, taken before intestinal transplant. The CDR3 region is CASSELGLGANEQFF. The DNA of the CDR3 is TGTGCCAGCAGTGAATTGGGACTCGGAGCCAATGAGCAGTTCTTC.